Listed below are T cell receptor beta chains from one sample, sequenced in a study of human T cells and chemical hapten exposure. TCRdb re-called the RACE reads through MiXCR, storing one row per CDR3 protein. Here the sample spans under 300,000 distinct CDR3 sequences, approximately 8.6% being singletons. The source material was whole blood, sampled in connection with sensitization to the hapten diphenylcyclopropenone (DPC). These receptors came from a woman aged 40 to 55 with alopecia areata. Some clones in this sample may be carry-over from other donors' samples. The CDR3 runs from the conserved cysteine through the conserved F or W. D genes are given only for firm matches. Some rows mark clone size as missing; the rest say once, few, many or name a class of expanded clone.

V	J	D	length	size	DNA	CDR3
TRBV3-1	TRBJ1-2	NA	13	few	TGTGCCAGCAGCCAAGGGGCAGCAGGAGGCTACACCTTC	CASSQGAAGGYTF
TRBV5-6	TRBJ1-2	NA	13	few	TGTGCCAGCAGCCCCCAGTACAGGAATGGCTACACCTTC	CASSPQYRNGYTF
TRBV6-4	TRBJ2-3	TRBD2	15	NA	TGTGCCAGCAGTCCCGCGGGAGTTAGCACAGATACGCAGTATTTT	CASSPAGVSTDTQYF
TRBV5-5	TRBJ2-3	NA	14	NA	TGTGCCAGCTCAACATCTCCCCTCACAGATACGCAGTATTTT	CASSTSPLTDTQYF
TRBV19	TRBJ2-2	NA	15	many	TGTGCCACCATAGACAGTCCTAGGTACACCGGGGAGCTGTTTTTT	CATIDSPRYTGELFF
TRBV9	TRBJ2-3	NA	14	NA	TGTGCCAGCAGCGGCAGAGGGGTCACAGATACGCAGTATTTT	CASSGRGVTDTQYF
TRBV28	TRBJ2-2	TRBD2	16	many	TGTGCCAGTGCCGGGCGGGAGGGCCCCCCCACCGGGGAGCTGTTTTTT	CASAGREGPPTGELFF
TRBV9	TRBJ2-3	TRBD2	18	few	TGTGCCAGCAGCGTAGCTGACGCGGGAGGACCTAACACAGATACGCAGTATTTT	CASSVADAGGPNTDTQYF
TRBV29-1	TRBJ2-7	NA	14	many	TGCAGCGTTCGGAACCCGCCGGATTCCTACGAGCAGTACTTC	CSVRNPPDSYEQYF
TRBV29-1	TRBJ2-5	TRBD2	15	many	TGCAGCGTTGAACTCACTAGCGGGAGTCAGGAGACCCAGTACTTC	CSVELTSGSQETQYF
TRBV14	TRBJ2-7	TRBD2	15	NA	TGTGCCAGCAGCCAAGCTAGCGGTAGCTCCTACGAGCAGTACTTC	CASSQASGSSYEQYF
TRBV28	TRBJ2-7	NA	17	many	TGTGCCAGCAGTTCCTCGTTTCGCGGGGCCTACTCCTACGAGCAGTACTTC	CASSSSFRGAYSYEQYF
TRBV18	TRBJ2-3	NA	13	NA	TGTGCCAGCTCACCACCTTCTGAAGCCACGCAGTATTTT	CASSPPSEATQYF
TRBV6-2/TRBV6-3	TRBJ1-5	NA	14	many	TGTGCCAGCAGTTGGGGGGCTAGCAATCAGCCCCAGCATTTT	CASSWGASNQPQHF
TRBV28	TRBJ2-7	TRBD1	16	NA	TGTGCCAGCAGTTTTAGTCCGGGACAGGGGACCTACGAGCAGTACTTC	CASSFSPGQGTYEQYF
TRBV11-1	TRBJ2-5	TRBD2	16	NA	TGTGCCAGCAGTCAGACTAGCGGGAGTAGTAAGGTGACCCAGTACTTC	CASSQTSGSSKVTQYF
TRBV12-3/TRBV12-4	TRBJ1-2	NA	15	NA	TGTGCCATAACACCGCCCGGACAGCTTGATTATGGCTACACCTTC	CAITPPGQLDYGYTF
TRBV27	TRBJ2-7	TRBD1	15	NA	TGTGCCAGCAGACGTCCGGGACAGGTTCCCTACGAGCAGTACTTC	CASRRPGQVPYEQYF
TRBV9	TRBJ2-1	TRBD2	14	NA	TGTGCCAGCAGCGCGACTAGCGGTTACAATGAGCAGTTCTTC	CASSATSGYNEQFF
TRBV7-3	TRBJ2-1	NA	15	few	TGTGCCAGCAGCTTCGACAGGACCTCCTACAATGAGCAGTTCTTC	CASSFDRTSYNEQFF
TRBV10-3	TRBJ2-2	NA	16	many	TGTGCCATCAGTGACCCTCTGGCTACAGATCTCGGGGAGCTGTTTTTT	CAISDPLATDLGELFF
TRBV20-1	TRBJ2-3	NA	12	many	TGCAGTGCTAACCCAACTACAGATACGCAGTATTTT	CSANPTTDTQYF
TRBV20-1	TRBJ2-7	NA	12	few	TGCAGTGCTAGAGAATCATCCTACGAGCAGTACTTC	CSARESSYEQYF
TRBV20-1	TRBJ1-6	NA	16	NA	TGCAGTGCAGGCTCCTACTTCCGCGGGGCAAATTCACCCCTCCACTTT	CSAGSYFRGANSPLHF
TRBV10-3	TRBJ2-1	NA	15	NA	TGTGCCATCAGTGGTTCATCGGATCCCTACAATGAGCAGTTCTTC	CAISGSSDPYNEQFF
TRBV7-9	TRBJ2-1	TRBD2	16	NA	TGTGCCAGCAGCTCGGGACTAGCGGGACACTACAATGAGCAGTTCTTC	CASSSGLAGHYNEQFF
TRBV7-6	TRBJ2-2	NA	13	NA	TGTGCCAGCAGCTTAGATATAGCCGGGGAGCTGTTTTTT	CASSLDIAGELFF
TRBV6-2/TRBV6-3	TRBJ2-1	NA	16	NA	TGTGCCACCCTGAGACTTCGGAGGGCCGACGGGGATGAGCAGTTCTTC	CATLRLRRADGDEQFF
TRBV7-6	TRBJ2-3	TRBD2	17	NA	TGTGCCAGCAGCCCACAACCGGGAGGGTGGGGCACAGATACGCAGTATTTT	CASSPQPGGWGTDTQYF
TRBV7-8	TRBJ2-2	NA	14	NA	TGTGCCAGCAGACCACGCGACGACGGCGGGGAGCTGTTTTTT	CASRPRDDGGELFF
TRBV27	TRBJ2-3	TRBD2	14	few	TGTGCCAGCAGATCCATTGGTGGCGGGGGTACGCAGTATTTT	CASRSIGGGGTQYF